The 8 T cell receptor beta chains below all came from one sample that was sequenced in a study of post-analysis software for immune sequencing data. Overall study results and limits: TRBV5-6, TRBV5-1 and TRBV20-1 were among a handful of TRBV segments more frequent in patients than controls.

Antigens of these TCRs are unknown. The authors incorporated unique molecular identifiers into the TCR beta cDNA libraries. A single record per CDR3 protein comes from TCRdb applying MiXCR to the PCR reads. The sample shows more than 450,000 distinct CDR3 sequences, 30% to 40% of them seen only once. Sequencing was carried out using blood. These receptors were taken from a girl aged 2-17 years with multiple sclerosis.

This clonotype was counted only a few times. CDR3 nucleotide sequence: TGTGCCATCGGCACCGCGTACAATGAGCAGTTCTTC. Amino acids: CAIGTAYNEQFF. The chain recombines TRBV10-3 with TRBJ2-1; no reliable D call. From germline, CDR1 is ENHRY and CDR2 SYGVKD. V gave up 8 bases and J gave up 4 bases, with 9 bases separating them. The CDR3 length is 12 residues.

On this clonotype itself: One junction end does not reproduce the germline sequence, and a read error may be involved. The rearrangement joins TRBV20-1 to TRBJ2-5; D is possibly TRBD2 (6 bases). This CDR3 region has 12 residues. Germline V gene sequence: CDR1 DFQATT, CDR2 SNEGSKA (reference sequence). The CDR3 DNA follows: TGCGGTGCTAGACTAGGGGAAGAGACCCAGTACTTC. Its protein is CGARLGEETQYF.

The chain recombines TRBV29-1 with TRBJ2-1; 9 bases line up with TRBD2. Losses at the gene ends were 6 bases for V and 7 bases for J; bases not matched to a gene: 16. CDR1 SQVTM and CDR2 ANQGSEA come from the germline V gene. The CDR3 contains 16 residues. Written as DNA, the CDR3 is TGCAGCGTCCCAACGTCCCGCGGGGGGGCGGGAAATGAGCAGTTCTTC. Its translation: CSVPTSRGGAGNEQFF.

This clonotype has only a few counts. In DNA form, the CDR3 reads TGTGCCAGCAGCCACGGGGAGGGGGCTAGCACAGATACGCAGTATTTT. It translates to CASSHGEGASTDTQYF. V and J are TRBV7-9 and TRBJ2-3; tentatively, D is TRBD1 or TRBD2 (7 bases each). Germline CDR1 SEHNR, CDR2 FQNEAQ (reference sequence). Trimming removed 5 bases at V and 0 bases at J, with 15 bases between. CDR3 length: 16 amino acids.

This rearrangement joins TRBV12-3 or TRBV12-4 to TRBJ1-1, with unresolved D. The CDR3 spans 13 residues. The V and J ends lost 7 bases and 3 bases respectively, with 12 bases between them. The CDR3 nucleotides read TGTGCCAGCACCCCAGCAGTCCACACTGAAGCTTTCTTT. Amino acids: CASTPAVHTEAFF.

The chain couples TRBV3-1 to TRBJ1-1; D might be TRBD1 (5 bases). The CDR3 runs to 14 residues. V was trimmed by 4 bases and J by 3 bases, leaving 12 bases between them. Germline V CDR1 and CDR2: LGHDT, YNNKEL (reference sequence). Written as DNA, the CDR3 is TGTGCCAGCAGCCCCCGGGACGTAGACACTGAAGCTTTCTTT. Translated: CASSPRDVDTEAFF. Full variable domain (missing parts from reference TRBV3-1 and TRBJ1-1): DTAVSQTPKYLVTQMGNDKSIKCEQNLGHDTMYWYKQDSKKFLKIMFSYNNKELIINETVPNRFSPKSPDKAHLNLHINSLELGDSAVYFCASSPRDVDTEAFFGQGTRLTVV.

This chain links TRBV29-1 with TRBJ1-1; no firm D call. Germline V lookup: CDR1 SQVTM, CDR2 ANQGSEA. CDR3 length equals 12 residues. Between the trimmed V and J ends, which lost 5 bases and 6 bases, there was a span of 13 bases. The CDR3 sequence is CSVPTSGAEAFF. The CDR3 nucleotides read TGCAGCGTTCCAACCAGTGGGGCTGAAGCTTTCTTT.

This clonotype occurred once. The rearrangement uses TRBV20-1 and TRBJ2-7; 8 bases fit TRBD2. Germline V CDR1 and CDR2: DFQATT, SNEGSKA (reference sequence). J was trimmed by 7 bases and V by 0 bases; bases with no gene match: 5. CDR3 length: 13 amino acids. CDR3 region: CSARDPGTSEQYF. In nucleotides, the CDR3 is TGCAGTGCTAGAGATCCCGGGACTAGTGAGCAGTACTTC.